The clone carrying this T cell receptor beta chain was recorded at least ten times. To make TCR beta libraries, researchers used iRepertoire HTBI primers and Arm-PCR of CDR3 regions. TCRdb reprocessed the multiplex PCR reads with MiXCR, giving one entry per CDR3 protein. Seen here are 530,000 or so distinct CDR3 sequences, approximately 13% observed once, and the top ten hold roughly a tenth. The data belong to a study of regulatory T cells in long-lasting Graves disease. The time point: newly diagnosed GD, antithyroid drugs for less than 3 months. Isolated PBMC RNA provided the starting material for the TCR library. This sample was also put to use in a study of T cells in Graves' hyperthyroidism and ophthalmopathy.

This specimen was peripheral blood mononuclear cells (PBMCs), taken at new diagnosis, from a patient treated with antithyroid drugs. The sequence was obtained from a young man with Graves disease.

The CDR3 coding sequence is TGTGCCAGCAGCTTAGCACAGGGTACTAATGAAAAACTGTTTTTT. This encodes CASSLAQGTNEKLFF. The V call is TRBV7-2, the J call TRBJ1-4, with D possibly matching TRBD1 (6 bases). Trimming stripped 0 bases from V and 2 bases from J, with 7 bases between. CDR3 length: 15 residues. Germline V gene data show CDR1 as SGHTA and CDR2 as FQGNSA. The entire variable domain, with the rest obtained from reference TRBV7-2 and TRBJ1-4, is as follows: GAGVSQSPSNKVTEKGKDVELRCDPISGHTALYWYRQSLGQGLEFLIYFQGNSAPDKSGLPSDRFSAERTGGSVSTLTIQRTQQEDSAVYLCASSLAQGTNEKLFFGSGTQLSVL.